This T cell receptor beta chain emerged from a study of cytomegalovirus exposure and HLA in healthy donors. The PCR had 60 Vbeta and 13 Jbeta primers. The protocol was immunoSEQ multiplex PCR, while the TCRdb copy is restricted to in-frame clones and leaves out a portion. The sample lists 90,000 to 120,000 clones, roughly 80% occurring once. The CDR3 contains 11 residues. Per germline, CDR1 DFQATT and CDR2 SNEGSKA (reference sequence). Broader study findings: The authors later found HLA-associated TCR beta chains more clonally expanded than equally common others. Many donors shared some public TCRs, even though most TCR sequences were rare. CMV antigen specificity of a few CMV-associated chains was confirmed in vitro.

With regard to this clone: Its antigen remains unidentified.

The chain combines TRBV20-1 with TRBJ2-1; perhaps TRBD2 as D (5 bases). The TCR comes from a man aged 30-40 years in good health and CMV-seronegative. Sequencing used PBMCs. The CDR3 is CSAVRGNEQFF. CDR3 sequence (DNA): TGCAGCGCGGTACGGGGAAATGAGCAGTTCTTC.